There are many counts of the clone carrying this TCR beta chain. The antigen remains unidentified. Every ophthalmopathy donor presented moderate-to-severe activity, CAS ≥3, NOSPECS ≥4 and duration under 3 months. The authors diagnosed from clinical symptoms, serum thyroxine, TRAb, thyroid ultrasound and orbital computed tomography. The data originate from a study of Graves' ophthalmopathy and Graves' hyperthyroidism. Study-wide results and caveats: In blood, most expanded thyroid clonotypes above 0.001 frequency were also detected.

Trimming pared 4 bases from V and 0 bases from J, leaving 7 bases between. Germline values: CDR1 LGHNA, CDR2 YSLEER. The CDR3 contains 13 residues. The authors amplified TCR beta CDR3 regions from RNA transcripts. A first-round RT-PCR used HTBI primers, followed by a second-round multiplex PCR. TCRdb re-called the multiplex PCR reads with MiXCR, one entry per CDR3 protein. This table has fewer than 250,000 distinct CDR3 sequences, roughly 29% appearing once. The J gene is TRBJ2-7, the V gene TRBV4-3; no clear D. The sample comprised peripheral blood. The clonotype was recovered from a man aged 50 to 59 with Graves' ophthalmopathy. The CDR3 nucleotides are TGCGCCAGCAGCCGAGACAACTCCTACGAGCAGTACTTC. Residues: CASSRDNSYEQYF.